These 29 T cell receptor beta chains share one sample of origin, sequenced in a study of response to subunit inactivated influenza vaccine. From the RT-PCR reads, TCRdb called clonotypes with MiXCR, one entry per CDR3 protein. Among a few hundred thousand distinct CDR3 sequences listed, 13% to 15% were seen once. Sequences were derived from PBMCs from blood, sampled about 12 days after vaccination. The receptors were sampled from a man over 45 who received an inactivated influenza vaccine.

V is TRBV5-1 and J is TRBJ2-7, with 9 bases that match TRBD1. Germline assignment: CDR1 SGHRS and CDR2 YFSETQ. Trimming cost V 3 bases and J 5 bases; bases outside gene matches: 0. The CDR3 length is 12 residues. In DNA form, the CDR3 reads TGCGCCAGCAGCTGGGACAGGGACGAGCAGTACTTC. Its protein is CASSWDRDEQYF. Combining the CDR3 with reference TRBV5-1 and TRBJ2-7 gives the whole variable domain KAGVTQTPRYLIKTRGQQVTLSCSPISGHRSVSWYQQTPGQGLQFLFEYFSETQRNKGNFPGRFSGRQFSNSRSEMNVSTLELGDSALYLCASSWDRDEQYFGPGTRLTVT.

This clonotype was found a few times. The chain uses TRBV3-1 and TRBJ2-7, with D maybe TRBD2 (6 bases). Trimming took off 5 bases at V and 5 bases at J, with 19 bases between the two ends. The CDR3 loop spans 15 amino acids. Germline values: CDR1 LGHDT, CDR2 YNNKEL (reference sequence). The CDR3 sequence: CASSAGGRGADEQYF. In nucleotides, the CDR3 is TGTGCCAGCAGCGCTGGGGGGAGAGGAGCCGACGAGCAGTACTTC.

The chain combines TRBV20-1 with TRBJ2-1; D gene ambiguous. Trimming left V 6 bases short and J 10 bases short, with 22 bases between. CDR1 and CDR2 from the germline V gene are DFQATT and SNEGSKA (reference sequence). The CDR3 has 14 amino acids. The CDR3 DNA reads TGCAGTGCGGGATTGACGGCCGGTGGTCAAGAGCAGTTCTTC. Protein: CSAGLTAGGQEQFF.

The table lists this clonotype with a few counts. The chain combines TRBV27 with TRBJ1-2; 8 bases are shared with TRBD1. From germline, CDR1 is MNHEY and CDR2 SMNVEV (reference sequence). This CDR3 contains 17 residues. Trimming at V came to 6 bases and at J to 1 base, leaving 13 bases not matched to a gene. CDR3 in amino acids: CASRAGTGSRGNYGYTF. In nucleotides, the CDR3 is TGTGCCAGCAGGGCCGGGACAGGATCCCGGGGTAACTATGGCTACACCTTC.

The chain combines TRBV20-1 with TRBJ2-7; 10 bases align to TRBD1. The CDR3 loop spans 14 amino acids. Germline V CDR1 and CDR2: DFQATT, SNEGSKA (reference sequence). After removal of 4 bases from V and 5 bases from J, the junction contained 8 bases not matched to a gene. CDR3 sequence: CSATLTGGLDEQYF. CDR3 nucleotide sequence: TGCAGTGCTACTCTGACAGGGGGCTTGGACGAGCAGTACTTC.

This clonotype was detected many times. The chain employs TRBV29-1 and TRBJ2-1; 8 bases agree with TRBD2. The V gene end was trimmed by 4 bases and the J gene end by 3 bases; junction bases not matched to a gene: 14. This CDR3 region has 17 residues. Germline CDR1 SQVTM, CDR2 ANQGSEA. CDR3 amino acids: CSVGGGAGAIIYNEQFF. DNA of the CDR3: TGCAGCGTTGGGGGTGGAGCGGGAGCTATCATCTACAATGAGCAGTTCTTC.

The sample holds a few counts of this clonotype. This sequence joins TRBV20-1 and TRBJ2-3; maybe TRBD2 (6 bases). V lost 5 bases, J lost 8 bases, and 11 bases lay in between. The CDR3 spans 11 residues. Looked up from germline, CDR1 is DFQATT and CDR2 is SNEGSKA (reference sequence). The CDR3 here is CSAPQGGTQYF. As DNA, the CDR3 is TGCAGTGCTCCTCAGGGAGGTACGCAGTATTTT.

This clonotype has just a few counts. This chain uses TRBV20-1 with TRBJ2-7, with 10 bases identical to TRBD1. V lost 4 bases, J lost 2 bases, and 5 bases stayed unmatched. The germline V gene has CDR1 DFQATT and CDR2 SNEGSKA (reference sequence). The CDR3 runs 14 residues. The chain's CDR3 is CSATAGTGAYEQYF. DNA for the CDR3: TGCAGTGCTACCGCCGGGACAGGGGCCTACGAGCAGTACTTC.

This clonotype has more than one count but fewer than ten. The J gene is TRBJ2-2, the V gene TRBV5-1, with 8 bases fitting TRBD2. The germline V gene encodes CDR1 SGHRS and CDR2 YFSETQ. CDR3 length: 14 amino acids. Trimming at V came to 0 bases and at J to 6 bases, leaving 1 base not matched to a gene. The CDR3 DNA reads TGCGCCAGCAGCTTGGACGGGAGGGCCGGGGAGCTGTTTTTT. Translated: CASSLDGRAGELFF. Filled out from reference TRBV5-1 and TRBJ2-2, the complete variable domain reads KAGVTQTPRYLIKTRGQQVTLSCSPISGHRSVSWYQQTPGQGLQFLFEYFSETQRNKGNFPGRFSGRQFSNSRSEMNVSTLELGDSALYLCASSLDGRAGELFFGEGSRLTVL.

The CDR3: CATQTGLSGNTIYF. The CDR3 DNA reads as TGTGCCACCCAGACAGGGCTCTCTGGAAACACCATATATTTT. The genes are TRBV15 and TRBJ1-3, with TRBD1 matching 7 bases. This CDR3 has 14 amino acids. Trimming removed 8 bases from V and 0 bases from J; junction bases left unmatched: 4. Germline-derived CDR1 and CDR2 are LNHNV and YYDKDF (reference sequence). Variable domain in full (rest from reference TRBV15 and TRBJ1-3): DAMVIQNPRYQVTQFGKPVTLSCSQTLNHNVMYWYQQKSSQAPKLLFHYYDKDFNNEADTPDNFQSRRPNTSFCFLDIRSPGLGDTAMYLCATQTGLSGNTIYFGEGSWLTVV.

In its sample, this clonotype was seen a few times. The rearrangement uses TRBV29-1 and TRBJ1-1; 7 bases are a match to TRBD1. CDR3 length: 13 residues. The germline gives CDR1 SQVTM, CDR2 ANQGSEA. Losses at the gene ends were 8 bases for V and 2 bases for J; bases not matched to a gene: 8. CDR3 residues: CSSSRDSNTEAFF. CDR3 DNA: TGCAGCTCCTCACGGGACAGCAACACTGAAGCTTTCTTT.

The chain combines TRBV18 with TRBJ2-7; 9 positions match TRBD1. Germline lookup yields CDR1 KGHSH and CDR2 LQKENI. This CDR3 contains 13 residues. The J segment lost 5 bases and the V segment lost 6 bases, leaving 5 bases of the junction unmatched. The CDR3 DNA sequence: TGTGCCAGCTCGCGGACAGGGGACAACGAGCAGTACTTC. Protein sequence: CASSRTGDNEQYF.

J is TRBJ1-5 and V is TRBV7-9; D call uncertain. Between the trimmed V and J ends, which lost 1 base and 5 bases, there was a span of 9 bases. The CDR3 has 14 residues. Germline V gene sequence: CDR1 SEHNR, CDR2 FQNEAQ (reference sequence). This CDR3 reads CASSLEGRYQPQHF. The DNA of the CDR3 is TGTGCCAGCAGCTTAGAGGGCAGATATCAGCCCCAGCATTTT.

The chain couples TRBV28 to TRBJ2-7, with TRBD2 identical over 8 bases. Germline loops: CDR1 MDHEN, CDR2 SYDVKM. This CDR3 contains 15 residues. J was trimmed by 6 bases and V by 2 bases; bases with no gene match: 9. Written as DNA, the CDR3 is TGTGCCAGCAGTTTAGCGGGAGGCAGTGTTGGCGAGCAGTACTTC. It is translated as CASSLAGGSVGEQYF. Full variable domain (rest looked up from reference TRBV28 and TRBJ2-7): DVKVTQSSRYLVKRTGEKVFLECVQDMDHENMFWYRQDPGLGLRLIYFSYDVKMKEKGDIPEGYSVSREKKERFSLILESASTNQTSMYLCASSLAGGSVGEQYFGPGTRLTVT.

V is TRBV20-1 and J is TRBJ1-6; D call uncertain. Trimming left V 1 base short and J 9 bases short, with 7 bases between. The CDR3 loop spans 12 amino acids. The germline CDR1 and CDR2 sequences are DFQATT and SNEGSKA (reference sequence). CDR3 sequence: CSARVSGSPLHF. The CDR3 coding sequence is TGCAGTGCTAGAGTTTCTGGTTCACCCCTCCACTTT.

This chain links TRBV5-5 with TRBJ2-3; D is perhaps TRBD2 (5 bases). Germline-derived CDR1 and CDR2 are SGHKS and YYEKEE (reference sequence). Trimming pared 0 bases from V and 5 bases from J, leaving 10 bases between. CDR3 length equals 14 residues. CDR3 residues: CASSLEVRGDTQYF. The CDR3 DNA sequence: TGTGCCAGCAGCTTGGAGGTTCGGGGAGATACGCAGTATTTT.

The genes are TRBV7-8 and TRBJ1-1; tentatively, D is TRBD1 (5 bases). CDR3 length equals 16 residues. Per germline, CDR1 SGHVS and CDR2 FQNEAQ. Between the trimmed V and J ends, which lost 2 bases and 4 bases, there was a span of 17 bases. The CDR3 sequence: CASSLLTGQGGTEAFF. For the CDR3, the DNA is TGTGCCAGCAGCTTACTTACTGGCCAGGGCGGCACTGAAGCTTTCTTT.

This sequence joins TRBV9 and TRBJ2-5; perhaps TRBD2 as D (5 bases). V was clipped by 3 bases and J by 0 bases, with 12 bases between them. CDR1 and CDR2 (germline): SGDLS, YYNGEE. This CDR3 has 15 amino acids. CDR3 nucleotides: TGTGCCAGCAGCGCTACTCCGGGAAACCAAGAGACCCAGTACTTC. Its protein product is CASSATPGNQETQYF.

V usage is TRBV28 and J usage is TRBJ2-3; TRBD2 is a possible D gene (5 bases). The V gene lost 4 bases and the J gene lost 4 bases, with 15 bases spanning the gap. The germline gives CDR1 MDHEN, CDR2 SYDVKM. The CDR3 totals 15 residues. The CDR3 DNA follows: TGTGCCAGCAGTTGGAACCCCGGAGGCGCAGATACGCAGTATTTT. This gives the protein CASSWNPGGADTQYF.

The chain recombines TRBV3-1 with TRBJ2-7, with TRBD1 identical over 7 bases. Looked up from germline, CDR1 is LGHDT and CDR2 is YNNKEL (reference sequence). This CDR3 contains 14 residues. Unmatched junction bases numbered 4, after V lost 5 bases and J lost 0 bases. In nucleotides, the CDR3 is TGTGCCAGCAGCAGGGACAGTCGCTCCTACGAGCAGTACTTC. It translates to CASSRDSRSYEQYF.

In its sample, this clonotype was seen a few times. J is TRBJ1-1 and V is TRBV2, with 8 bases that match TRBD1. J lost 4 bases, V lost 7 bases, and 5 bases had no gene match. CDR1 and CDR2 from the germline V gene are SNHLY and FYNNEI. The CDR3 has 13 amino acids. In DNA, the CDR3 is TGTGCCAGCACCGAACAGGGGGGCACTGAAGCTTTCTTT. Protein product: CASTEQGGTEAFF.

The chain employs TRBV20-1 and TRBJ1-5; D gene uncertain. Trimming removed 3 bases at V and 1 base at J, with 13 bases between. The V gene's germline CDR1 is DFQATT and CDR2 SNEGSKA (reference sequence). CDR3 length: 15 amino acids. Here the CDR3 reads CSARAGPQSNQPQHF. CDR3 DNA sequence: TGCAGTGCTAGGGCTGGTCCACAGAGCAATCAGCCCCAGCATTTT.

This chain links TRBV6-5 with TRBJ2-1; a weak D match, TRBD2 (5 bases). The CDR3 contains 12 residues. Germline lookup yields CDR1 MNHEY and CDR2 SVGAGI. Deletions cut 8 bases from V and 1 base from J, with 6 bases between. The CDR3 protein is CASGSSYNEQFF. The CDR3 DNA is TGTGCCAGCGGGAGTTCCTACAATGAGCAGTTCTTC.

The chain carries TRBV9 and TRBJ2-3, with 8 bases matching TRBD2. V lost 5 bases, J lost 2 bases, and 7 bases stayed unmatched. This CDR3 is built from 15 residues. From germline, CDR1 is SGDLS and CDR2 YYNGEE. The CDR3 loop is CASRDIAGHTDTQYF. The CDR3 bases are TGTGCCAGCAGGGATATAGCGGGGCACACAGATACGCAGTATTTT.

The chain joins TRBV10-3 to TRBJ2-2, with D perhaps TRBD1 or TRBD2 (5 bases each). Trimming left V 2 bases short and J 5 bases short, with 6 bases between. The germline CDR1 and CDR2 sequences are ENHRY and SYGVKD. The CDR3 loop spans 13 amino acids. CDR3 sequence reads: CAISEGTTGELFF. The CDR3 DNA reads as TGTGCCATCAGTGAGGGGACGACCGGGGAGCTGTTTTTT.

This clonotype was found many times. This sequence joins TRBV5-1 and TRBJ1-2; 9 bases match TRBD1. V lost 4 bases, J lost 5 bases, and 9 bases stayed unmatched. The CDR3 is 15 residues long. Germline loops: CDR1 SGHRS, CDR2 YFSETQ. CDR3 loop: CASSATGTGSYGYTF. CDR3 sequence (DNA): TGCGCCAGCAGCGCGACCGGGACAGGGAGTTATGGCTACACCTTC.

This clonotype was detected only a few times. The rearrangement uses TRBV2 and TRBJ1-5, with 7 bases matching TRBD1. V shed 5 bases, J shed 5 bases, and the junction held 6 bases outside the gene matches. CDR1 and CDR2 from the germline V gene are SNHLY and FYNNEI. CDR3 length: 14 residues. The CDR3 DNA is TGTGCCAGCAGTCGCGACAGGGTGGATCAGCCCCAGCATTTT. It specifies CASSRDRVDQPQHF.

V and J are TRBV18 and TRBJ2-2; D uncertain. V was cut by 3 bases and J by 3 bases, with 8 bases left in between. Germline CDR1 reads KGHSH; CDR2 reads LQKENI. The CDR3 extends over 14 amino acids. The chain's CDR3 is CASSPVLDTGELFF. CDR3 in DNA: TGTGCCAGCTCACCTGTACTGGACACCGGGGAGCTGTTTTTT. Complete variable domain (other parts from reference TRBV18 and TRBJ2-2): NAGVMQNPRHLVRRRGQEARLRCSPMKGHSHVYWYRQLPEEGLKFMVYLQKENIIDESGMPKERFSAEFPKEGPSILRIQQVVRGDSAAYFCASSPVLDTGELFFGEGSRLTVL.

At least ten counts were recorded for this clonotype. This chain joins TRBV29-1 and TRBJ2-7; D is possibly TRBD1 or TRBD2 (5 bases each). CDR1 and CDR2 from the germline V gene are SQVTM and ANQGSEA. The CDR3 runs 13 residues. Trimming stripped 1 base from V and 4 bases from J, with 11 bases between. CDR3 coding DNA: TGCAGCGTTGAAGTGAGGGGTCGGTACGAGCAGTACTTC. Protein product: CSVEVRGRYEQYF.